These T cell receptor beta chains were read from a single sample in a study of T cells after yellow fever vaccination. TCRdb re-analysed the 5' RACE reads in MiXCR, keeping a single row per CDR3 protein. The data contain 450,000 to 650,000 distinct CDR3 sequences, 13% of them singletons. The sample in question was PBMCs, obtained on the day of the yellow fever booster vaccination. The receptor source for this set is a man aged 30 to 39 who received the YFV17D yellow fever vaccine. The CDR3 runs from the conserved cysteine through the conserved F or W. Fields, in order: clone size, CDR3 length, J gene, D gene, V gene, CDR3 protein, CDR3 DNA. The D gene is left open where the match is weak. A row's size may be missing; if present it is once, few, many or a size class.

>few|13|TRBJ2-7|TRBD1|TRBV20-1
CSATGTGIYEQYF
TGCAGTGCTACCGGGACAGGGATCTACGAGCAGTACTTC
>few|16|TRBJ2-7|.|TRBV23-1
CASSQPQTRGCSEQYF
TGCGCCAGCAGTCAACCCCAGACCAGGGGATGCAGCGAGCAGTACTTC
>many|14|TRBJ2-3|.|TRBV5-4
CASSLREGTDTQYF
TGTGCCAGCAGCTTGAGAGAAGGCACAGATACGCAGTATTTT
>many|12|TRBJ2-1|TRBD2|TRBV28
CASRLAGGEQFF
TGTGCCAGCAGGCTAGCGGGAGGTGAGCAGTTCTTC
>few|14|TRBJ2-3|.|TRBV5-5
CASSPEPSTDTQYF
TGTGCCAGCAGCCCGGAGCCTAGCACAGATACGCAGTATTTT
>few|13|TRBJ1-1|.|TRBV5-1
CASRINGNTEAFF
TGCGCCAGCAGAATAAATGGGAACACTGAAGCTTTCTTT
>.|14|TRBJ2-1|TRBD2|TRBV9
CASSASGKWNEQFF
TGTGCCAGCAGCGCAAGCGGGAAATGGAATGAGCAGTTCTTC
>few|15|TRBJ2-1|.|TRBV7-2
CASSQRAGDSGGQFF
TGTGCCAGCAGCCAAAGGGCAGGGGACTCGGGAGGGCAGTTCTTC
>few|13|TRBJ1-1|.|TRBV7-9
CASSPRALEGAFF
TGTGCCAGCAGCCCCCGGGCCCTCGAGGGAGCTTTCTTT
>few|16|TRBJ2-3|.|TRBV7-2
CASSLGWASRTDTQYF
TGTGCCAGCAGCTTAGGTTGGGCCTCTCGCACAGATACGCAGTATTTT
>few|16|TRBJ2-3|TRBD2|TRBV27
CASSFESSGRTDTQYF
TGTGCCAGCAGTTTTGAGTCTAGCGGGCGCACAGATACGCAGTATTTT
>.|18|TRBJ2-3|TRBD2|TRBV24-1
CATSVPGSGRSSTDTQYF
TGTGCCACCAGTGTCCCGGGCTCCGGGAGGTCTAGCACAGATACGCAGTATTTT
>.|10|TRBJ1-5|.|TRBV19
CASSARQQHF
TGTGCCAGTAGCGCCCGACAACAGCATTTT
>few|15|TRBJ2-3|.|TRBV12-3/TRBV12-4
CASSQTRGYTDTQYF
TGTGCCAGCAGTCAAACTAGAGGGTACACAGATACGCAGTATTTT
>.|14|TRBJ1-3|.|TRBV7-8
CASSYLSAGNTIYF
TGTGCCAGCAGCTACTTATCGGCTGGAAACACCATATATTTT
>few|13|TRBJ2-3|.|TRBV6-1
CASEAGGGSTQYF
TGTGCCAGCGAGGCAGGGGGGGGGAGTACGCAGTATTTT
>.|16|TRBJ2-3|.|TRBV6-5
CASSYSQGGRTDTQYF
TGTGCCAGCAGTTACTCGCAGGGGGGTCGCACAGATACGCAGTATTTT
>.|15|TRBJ1-5|.|TRBV30
CAWSGLNGFNQPQHF
TGTGCCTGGAGTGGATTGAATGGGTTCAATCAGCCCCAGCATTTT
>.|13|TRBJ2-7|.|TRBV25-1
CASSVPGSDEQYF
TGTGCCAGCAGTGTACCGGGCTCGGACGAGCAGTACTTC
>few|15|TRBJ2-7|.|TRBV21-1
CATSPKTGPTYEQYF
TGTGCCACCTCGCCAAAGACAGGACCTACCTACGAGCAGTACTTC
>.|19|TRBJ1-5|TRBD1|TRBV7-6
CASSLMGGGFRGCNQPQHF
TGTGCCAGCAGCTTAATGGGTGGGGGGTTCAGGGGGTGCAATCAGCCCCAGCATTTT
>.|11|TRBJ2-7|.|TRBV12-3/TRBV12-4
CASSDLYQQYF
TGTGCCAGCAGCGACCTCTACCAGCAGTACTTC
>few|10|TRBJ1-1|.|TRBV5-1
CASALAGAFF
TGCGCCAGTGCTTTGGCTGGAGCTTTCTTT
>many|13|TRBJ2-2|.|TRBV7-2
CASSYDRTGELFF
TGTGCCAGCAGCTACGACAGAACCGGGGAGCTGTTTTTT